This passage covers 11 T cell receptor beta chains from one sample sequenced in a study of T cell responses to AZD1222 COVID-19 vaccine. TCRdb's table, derived via immunoSEQ multiplex PCR, lists solely in-frame clones and lacks some. The sample contains 130,000 to 150,000 clones, roughly 90% of which appear only once. The sequenced sample was peripheral blood, obtained on day 0 of AZD1222 vaccination. The receptors shown here come from an adult in good health.

The chain is built from TRBV4-1 and TRBJ1-1, with D perhaps TRBD1 (5 bases). The CDR3 has 13 residues. V was clipped by 0 bases and J by 7 bases, with 9 bases between them. CDR1 and CDR2 from the germline V gene are MGHRA and YSYEKL. The CDR3, as DNA: TGCGCCAGCAGCCAAGAACATACAGGTGAAGCTTTCTTT. Residues: CASSQEHTGEAFF.

The V and J genes are TRBV10-3 and TRBJ1-1; TRBD1 aligns across 7 bases. Trimming cost V 7 bases and J 4 bases; bases outside gene matches: 15. CDR3 length: 16 amino acids. The V gene's germline CDR1 is ENHRY and CDR2 SYGVKD. CDR3 coding DNA: TGTGCCATCACCCCGAGTGACAGGGCGGGATCCACTGAAGCTTTCTTT. This gives the protein CAITPSDRAGSTEAFF.

J is TRBJ2-4 and V is TRBV4-3; possibly TRBD1 or TRBD2 for D (5 bases each). The CDR3 is 15 amino acids. Per germline, CDR1 LGHNA and CDR2 YSLEER. V shed 4 bases and J shed 6 bases, with 16 bases lying between them. CDR3 DNA sequence: TGCGCCAGCAGCCCCGGGGCAGTTTCCCGAAACATTCAGTACTTC. This sequence encodes CASSPGAVSRNIQYF.

The chain couples TRBV28 to TRBJ2-7; tentative D call: TRBD2 (5 bases). Trimming shortened V by 7 bases and J by 5 bases, and 21 bases separated the two germline ends. Germline-derived CDR1 and CDR2 are MDHEN and SYDVKM. The CDR3 totals 15 residues. The CDR3: CASTDMPGFLDEQYF. The CDR3 DNA sequence: TGTGCCAGCACCGACATGCCGGGGTTCCTGGACGAGCAGTACTTC.

The rearrangement links TRBV2 to TRBJ2-1; tentative D call: TRBD1 (6 bases). Deletions cut 7 bases from V and 5 bases from J, with 12 bases between. This CDR3 has 13 amino acids. Germline V CDR1 and CDR2: SNHLY, FYNNEI. In DNA, the CDR3 is TGTGCCAGCATTTCGGACAGAGACAATGAGCAGTTCTTC. This sequence encodes CASISDRDNEQFF.

The rearrangement links TRBV7-9 to TRBJ1-1; a weak D match, TRBD1 (5 bases). The CDR3 has 13 residues. The germline V and J ends were trimmed by 3 bases and 1 base, with 6 bases remaining between them. Germline V gene lookup returns CDR1 SEHNR and CDR2 FQNEAQ (reference sequence). The CDR3 region has the DNA TGTGCCAGCAGCTTTGGGGGGAACACTGAAGCTTTCTTT. This gives the protein CASSFGGNTEAFF.

The gene calls are TRBV21-1 and TRBJ1-5; the table names TRBD1, a call not compared with the DNA. TRBV21-1 is reported as a pseudogene. The CDR3 extends over 17 amino acids. The CDR3 sequence: CASSKIGGAKRNQPQHF. The CDR3 DNA sequence: TGTGCCAGCAGCAAAATAGGGGGTGCGAAGCGGAATCAGCCCCAGCATTTT.

The rearrangement joins TRBV27 to TRBJ2-2; TRBD2 aligns across 10 bases. There are 18 residues in the CDR3. V lost 6 bases and J lost 0; bases outside the gene matches: 10. From germline, CDR1 is MNHEY and CDR2 SMNVEV (reference sequence). The CDR3 DNA is TGTGCCAGCAGCCGGACTAGCGGACACACTGCGAACACCGGGGAGCTGTTTTTT. Translation gives CASSRTSGHTANTGELFF.

The chain couples TRBV5-4 to TRBJ1-3, with 9 bases identical to TRBD1. This CDR3 is built from 17 residues. Losses at the gene ends were 4 bases for V and 0 bases for J; bases not matched to a gene: 8. Germline CDR1 is SGHNT and CDR2 is YYREEE (reference sequence). CDR3 residues: CASSLWTGASSGNTIYF. DNA of the CDR3: TGTGCCAGCAGCCTATGGACAGGGGCTAGCTCTGGAAACACCATATATTTT.

The chain combines TRBV6-5 with TRBJ2-7, with 9 nucleotides matching TRBD1. Germline values: CDR1 MNHEY, CDR2 SVGAGI. V lost 5 bases, J lost 5 bases, and 7 bases stayed unmatched. This CDR3 has 14 residues. The CDR3 DNA is TGTGCCAGCAGTCACAGCGGGACAGGGAACGAGCAGTACTTC. It specifies CASSHSGTGNEQYF.

This sequence joins TRBV6-2 or TRBV6-3 and TRBJ1-4, with D hard to call. With 5 bases removed from V and 2 bases from J, the gap between germline ends came to 18 bases. Germline V gene sequence: CDR1 MNHEY, CDR2 SVGEGT. CDR3 length equals 17 residues. Here the CDR3 reads CASSSPPRRYTNEKLFF. CDR3 DNA sequence: TGTGCCAGCAGTAGCCCCCCCAGGCGGTACACTAATGAAAAACTGTTTTTT.